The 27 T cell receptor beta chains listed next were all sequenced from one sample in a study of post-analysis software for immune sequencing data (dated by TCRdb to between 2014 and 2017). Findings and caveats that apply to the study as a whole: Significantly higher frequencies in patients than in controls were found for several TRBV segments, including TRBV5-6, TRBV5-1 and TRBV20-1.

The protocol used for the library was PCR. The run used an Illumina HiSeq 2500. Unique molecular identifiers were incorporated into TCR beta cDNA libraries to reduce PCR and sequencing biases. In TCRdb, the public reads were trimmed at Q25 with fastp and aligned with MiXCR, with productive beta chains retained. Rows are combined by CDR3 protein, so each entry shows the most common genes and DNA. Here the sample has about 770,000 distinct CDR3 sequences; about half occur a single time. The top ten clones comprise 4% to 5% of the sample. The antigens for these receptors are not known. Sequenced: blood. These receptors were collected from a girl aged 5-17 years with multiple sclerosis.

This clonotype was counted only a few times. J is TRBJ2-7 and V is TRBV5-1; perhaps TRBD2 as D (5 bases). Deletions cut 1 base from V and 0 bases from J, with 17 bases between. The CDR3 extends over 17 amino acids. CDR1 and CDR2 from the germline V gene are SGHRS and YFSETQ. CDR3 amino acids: CASSLSSGSLPSYEQYF. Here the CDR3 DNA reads TGCGCCAGCAGCTTGTCGAGTGGGAGCCTCCCCTCCTACGAGCAGTACTTC.

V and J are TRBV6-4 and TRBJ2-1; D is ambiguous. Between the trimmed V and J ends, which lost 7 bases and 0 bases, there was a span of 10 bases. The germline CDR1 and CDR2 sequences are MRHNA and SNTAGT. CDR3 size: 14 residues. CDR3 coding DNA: TGTGCCAGCATCGAACTTAGCTCCTACAATGAGCAGTTCTTC. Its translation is CASIELSSYNEQFF.

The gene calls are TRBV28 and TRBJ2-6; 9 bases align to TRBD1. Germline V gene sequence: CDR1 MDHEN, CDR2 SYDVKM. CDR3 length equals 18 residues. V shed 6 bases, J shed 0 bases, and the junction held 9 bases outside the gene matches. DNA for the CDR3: TGTGCCAGCAGCCAGCACAGGGGGCTTGGCTCTGGGGCCAACGTCCTGACTTTC. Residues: CASSQHRGLGSGANVLTF. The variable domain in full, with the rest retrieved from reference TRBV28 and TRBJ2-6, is DVKVTQSSRYLVKRTGEKVFLECVQDMDHENMFWYRQDPGLGLRLIYFSYDVKMKEKGDIPEGYSVSREKKERFSLILESASTNQTSMYLCASSQHRGLGSGANVLTFGAGSRLTVL.

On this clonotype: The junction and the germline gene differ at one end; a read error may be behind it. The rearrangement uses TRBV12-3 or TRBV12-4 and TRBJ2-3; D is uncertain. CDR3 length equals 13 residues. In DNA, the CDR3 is TGTGCCAGCAGCTTGACCGTCACACATACGCAGTATTTT. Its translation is CASSLTVTHTQYF.

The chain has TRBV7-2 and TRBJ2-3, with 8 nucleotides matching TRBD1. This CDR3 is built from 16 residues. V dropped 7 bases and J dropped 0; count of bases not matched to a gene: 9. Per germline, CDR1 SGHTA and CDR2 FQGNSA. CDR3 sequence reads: CASTKGTGRSTDTQYF. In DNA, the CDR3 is TGTGCCAGCACCAAGGGGACAGGTCGTAGCACAGATACGCAGTATTTT.

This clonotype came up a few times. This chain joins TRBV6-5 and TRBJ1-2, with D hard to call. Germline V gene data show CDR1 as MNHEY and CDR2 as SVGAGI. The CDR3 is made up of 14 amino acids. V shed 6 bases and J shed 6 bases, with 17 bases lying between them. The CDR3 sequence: CASRAAEGWNGYTF. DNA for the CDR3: TGTGCCAGCAGAGCCGCCGAGGGCTGGAATGGCTACACCTTC.

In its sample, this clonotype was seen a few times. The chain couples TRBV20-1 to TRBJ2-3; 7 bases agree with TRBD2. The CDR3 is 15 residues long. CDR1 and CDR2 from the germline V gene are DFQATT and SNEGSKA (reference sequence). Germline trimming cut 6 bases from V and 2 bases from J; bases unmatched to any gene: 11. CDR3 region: CSAGGGLRFTDTQYF. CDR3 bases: TGCAGTGCCGGCGGGGGACTTCGTTTCACAGATACGCAGTATTTT.

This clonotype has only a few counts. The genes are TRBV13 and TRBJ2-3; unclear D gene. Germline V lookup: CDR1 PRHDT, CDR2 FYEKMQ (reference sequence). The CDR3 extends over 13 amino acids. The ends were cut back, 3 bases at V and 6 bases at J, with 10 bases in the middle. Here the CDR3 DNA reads TGTGCCAGCAGCTTGAGTCTTGGCGATACGCAGTATTTT. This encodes CASSLSLGDTQYF. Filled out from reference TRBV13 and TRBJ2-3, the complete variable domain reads AAGVIQSPRHLIKEKRETATLKCYPIPRHDTVYWYQQGPGQDPQFLISFYEKMQSDKGSIPDRFSAQQFSDYHSELNMSSLELGDSALYFCASSLSLGDTQYFGPGTRLTVL.

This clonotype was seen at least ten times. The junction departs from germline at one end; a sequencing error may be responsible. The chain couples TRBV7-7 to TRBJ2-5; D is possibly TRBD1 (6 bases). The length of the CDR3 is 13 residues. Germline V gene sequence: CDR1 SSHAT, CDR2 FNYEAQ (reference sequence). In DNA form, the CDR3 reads TGTGCTAGCAGCTTTCGCAGGGGAGAGACCCAGTACTTC. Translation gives CASSFRRGETQYF.

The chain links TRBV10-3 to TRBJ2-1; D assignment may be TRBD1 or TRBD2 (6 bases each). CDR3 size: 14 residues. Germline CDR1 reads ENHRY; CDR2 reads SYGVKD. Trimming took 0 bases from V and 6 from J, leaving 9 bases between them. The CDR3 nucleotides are TGTGCCATCAGTGAGTCAGGGGGGATCAATGAGCAGTTCTTC. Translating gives CAISESGGINEQFF.

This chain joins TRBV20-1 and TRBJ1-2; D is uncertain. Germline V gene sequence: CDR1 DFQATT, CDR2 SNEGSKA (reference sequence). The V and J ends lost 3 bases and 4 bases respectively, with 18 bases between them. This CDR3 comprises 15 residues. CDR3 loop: CSAREAGLVGYGYTF. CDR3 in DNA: TGCAGTGCTAGGGAGGCTGGACTCGTCGGCTATGGCTACACCTTC.

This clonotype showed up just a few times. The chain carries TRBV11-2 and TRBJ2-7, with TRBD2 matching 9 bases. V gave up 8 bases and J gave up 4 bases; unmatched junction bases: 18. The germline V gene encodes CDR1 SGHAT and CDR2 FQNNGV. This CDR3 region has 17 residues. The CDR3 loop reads CASQLRIAVAGDYEQYF. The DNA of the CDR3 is TGTGCCAGCCAGCTTAGAATCGCGGTAGCGGGAGATTACGAGCAGTACTTC.

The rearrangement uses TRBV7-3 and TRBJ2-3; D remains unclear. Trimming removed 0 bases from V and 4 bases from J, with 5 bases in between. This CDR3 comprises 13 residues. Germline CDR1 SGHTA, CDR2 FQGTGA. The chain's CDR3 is CASSLTYADTQYF. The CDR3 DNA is TGTGCCAGCAGCTTAACGTACGCAGATACGCAGTATTTT.

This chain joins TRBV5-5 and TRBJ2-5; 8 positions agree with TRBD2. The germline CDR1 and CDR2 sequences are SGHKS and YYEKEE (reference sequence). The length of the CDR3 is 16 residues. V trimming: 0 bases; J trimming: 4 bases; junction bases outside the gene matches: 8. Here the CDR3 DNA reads TGTGCCAGCAGCTTGGCCCCAGCGGGGGTGGGAGAGACCCAGTACTTC. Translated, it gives CASSLAPAGVGETQYF.

This CDR3 is CASSQELGGTKNIQYF. The CDR3 nucleotides are TGCGCCAGCAGCCAAGAACTGGGGGGAACCAAAAACATTCAGTACTTC. The chain couples TRBV4-3 to TRBJ2-4, with a tentative D call TRBD2 (6 bases). Germline V gene data show CDR1 as LGHNA and CDR2 as YSLEER. CDR3 length: 16 amino acids. The V end was cut by 0 bases, the J end by 2 bases, with 11 bases between.

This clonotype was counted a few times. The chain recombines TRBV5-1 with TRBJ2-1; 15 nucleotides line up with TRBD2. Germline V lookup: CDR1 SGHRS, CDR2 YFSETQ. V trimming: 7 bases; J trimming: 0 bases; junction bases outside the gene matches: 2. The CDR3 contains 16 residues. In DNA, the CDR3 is TGCGCCAGCGGACTAGCGGGAGGGCCCTCCTACAATGAGCAGTTCTTC. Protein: CASGLAGGPSYNEQFF.

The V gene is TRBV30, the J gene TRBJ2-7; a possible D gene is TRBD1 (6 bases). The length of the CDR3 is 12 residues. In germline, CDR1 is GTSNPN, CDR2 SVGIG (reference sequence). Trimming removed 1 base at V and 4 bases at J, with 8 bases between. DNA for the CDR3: TGTGCCTGGAGTGCCAGGGGTTACGAGCAGTACTTC. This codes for CAWSARGYEQYF.

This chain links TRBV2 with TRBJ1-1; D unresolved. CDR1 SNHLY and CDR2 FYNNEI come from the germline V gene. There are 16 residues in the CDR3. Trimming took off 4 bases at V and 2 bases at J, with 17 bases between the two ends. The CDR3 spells CASSGGENKRNTEAFF. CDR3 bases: TGTGCCAGCAGTGGAGGCGAGAACAAGAGAAACACTGAAGCTTTCTTT. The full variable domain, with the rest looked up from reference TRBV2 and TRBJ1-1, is EPEVTQTPSHQVTQMGQEVILRCVPISNHLYFYWYRQILGQKVEFLVSFYNNEISEKSEIFDDQFSVERPDGSNFTLKIRSTKLEDSAMYFCASSGGENKRNTEAFFGQGTRLTVV.

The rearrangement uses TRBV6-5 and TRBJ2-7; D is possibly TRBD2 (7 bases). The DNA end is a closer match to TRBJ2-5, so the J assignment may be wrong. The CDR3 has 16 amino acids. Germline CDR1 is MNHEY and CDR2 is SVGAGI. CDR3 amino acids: CASSYLSGGGTETQYF. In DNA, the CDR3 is TGTGCCAGCAGTTACCTATCGGGGGGCGGTACGGAGACCCAGTACTTC.

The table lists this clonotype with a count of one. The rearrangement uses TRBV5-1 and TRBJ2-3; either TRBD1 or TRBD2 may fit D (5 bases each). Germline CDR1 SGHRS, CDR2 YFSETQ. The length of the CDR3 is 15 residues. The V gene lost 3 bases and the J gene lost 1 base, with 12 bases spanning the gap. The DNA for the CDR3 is TGCGCCAGCAGCTCGAGGGACGGGGGCACAGATACGCAGTATTTT. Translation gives CASSSRDGGTDTQYF.

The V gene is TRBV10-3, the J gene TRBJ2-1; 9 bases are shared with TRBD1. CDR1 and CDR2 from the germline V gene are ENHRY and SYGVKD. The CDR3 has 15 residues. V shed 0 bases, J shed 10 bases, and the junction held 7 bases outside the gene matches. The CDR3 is CAISESWTGVGEQFF. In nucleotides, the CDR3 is TGTGCCATCAGTGAGTCGTGGACAGGGGTCGGGGAGCAGTTCTTC.

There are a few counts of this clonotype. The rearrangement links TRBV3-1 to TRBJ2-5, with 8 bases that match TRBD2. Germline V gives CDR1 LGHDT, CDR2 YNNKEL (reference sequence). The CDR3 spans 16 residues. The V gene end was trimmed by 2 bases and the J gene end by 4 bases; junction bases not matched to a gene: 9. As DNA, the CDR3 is TGTGCCAGCAGCCAATACGGAGGGGGACTAGGAGAGACCCAGTACTTC. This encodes CASSQYGGGLGETQYF.

CDR3 region: CASSLASGNYGYTF. CDR3 DNA: TGTGCCAGCAGCTTAGCCAGCGGGAACTATGGCTACACCTTC. This sequence joins TRBV7-9 and TRBJ1-2; D call uncertain. This CDR3 has 14 amino acids. Trimming removed 0 bases at V and 2 bases at J, with 7 bases between. Germline V gene data show CDR1 as SEHNR and CDR2 as FQNEAQ (reference sequence).

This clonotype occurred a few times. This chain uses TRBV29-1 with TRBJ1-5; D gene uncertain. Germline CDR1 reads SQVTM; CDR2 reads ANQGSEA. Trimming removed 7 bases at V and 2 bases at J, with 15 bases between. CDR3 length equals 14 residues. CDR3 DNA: TGCAGCGCACCCAAAGGGAATGGCAATCAGCCCCAGCATTTT. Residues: CSAPKGNGNQPQHF.

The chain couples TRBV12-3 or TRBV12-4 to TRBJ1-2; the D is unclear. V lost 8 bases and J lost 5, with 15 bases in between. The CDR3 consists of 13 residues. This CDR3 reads CASRGSPGYGYTF. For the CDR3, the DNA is TGTGCCAGCCGCGGGTCGCCGGGATATGGCTACACCTTC.

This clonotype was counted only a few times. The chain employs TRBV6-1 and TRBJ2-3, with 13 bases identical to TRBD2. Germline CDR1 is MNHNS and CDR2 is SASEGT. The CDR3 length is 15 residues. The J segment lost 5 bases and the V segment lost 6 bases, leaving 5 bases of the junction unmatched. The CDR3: CASRRTSGRRDTQYF. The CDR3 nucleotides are TGTGCCAGCAGGAGGACTAGCGGGAGAAGAGATACGCAGTATTTT.

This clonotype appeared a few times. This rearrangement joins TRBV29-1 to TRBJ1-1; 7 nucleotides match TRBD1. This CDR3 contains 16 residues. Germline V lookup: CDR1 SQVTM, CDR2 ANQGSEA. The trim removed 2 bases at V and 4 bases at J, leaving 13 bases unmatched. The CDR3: CSVEIRQGIVSTEAFF. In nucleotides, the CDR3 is TGCAGCGTTGAAATTAGACAGGGAATCGTGAGCACTGAAGCTTTCTTT.